This T cell receptor beta chain was sequenced during a study of blood T cell repertoires in COVID-19. For the study at large: COVID-19 samples, acute and convalescent, were from the United States, Italy and Spain. In each case, the material was cDNA or gDNA derived from T cells, B-cell-depleted T cells, or PBMCs.

Original processing methods: Counts of nucleated cells, estimated from reference gene primer amplification, were obtained. Profiled with immunoSEQ multiplex PCR; TCRdb holds only in-frame clones, not every one. The V and J calls and clone size are taken from that table; D and trimming were inferred from the DNA. Among just under 85,000 clones listed, over 70% were seen once. This TCR was recovered from a woman in her sixties or seventies with acute or convalescent COVID-19. Material for sequencing was peripheral blood.

The CDR3 coding sequence is TGCAGCGGGGCACTAGCGGGAGCTGGCACAGATACGCAGTATTTT. Residues: CSGALAGAGTDTQYF. The chain combines TRBV29-1 with TRBJ2-3; TRBD2 aligns across 11 bases. The CDR3 totals 15 residues. Losses at the gene ends were 7 bases for V and 1 base for J; bases not matched to a gene: 7. Germline loops: CDR1 SQVTM, CDR2 ANQGSEA.